These 31 T cell receptor beta chains were sequenced from one sample in a study of blood T cell repertoires in COVID-19. The protocol was immunoSEQ multiplex PCR, while the TCRdb copy is restricted to in-frame clones and leaves out a portion. The table records roughly 53,000 clones, approximately 90% of them present only once. Sequencing was performed on peripheral blood. These receptors all come from a woman aged 40 to 50 with active COVID-19.

The chain joins TRBV5-8 to TRBJ2-4; D not certain. Germline V gene sequence: CDR1 SGHTS, CDR2 YDEGEE. V dropped 4 bases and J dropped 0 bases, with 11 bases sitting between them. The CDR3 runs to 15 residues. CDR3 DNA: TGTGCCAGCAGCACTCGAAACCTAGCCAAAAACATTCAGTACTTC. This codes for CASSTRNLAKNIQYF. Full variable domain (missing parts from reference TRBV5-8 and TRBJ2-4): EAGVTQSPTHLIKTRGQQATLRCSPISGHTSVYWYQQALGLGLQFLLWYDEGEERNRGNFPPRFSGRQFPNYSSELNVNALELEDSALYLCASSTRNLAKNIQYFGAGTRLSVL.

The rearrangement links TRBV13 to TRBJ2-1; 9 nucleotides match TRBD1. This CDR3 is 16 amino acids long. Germline CDR1 and CDR2: PRHDT and FYEKMQ (reference sequence). V lost 4 bases to trimming and J lost 7 bases; unmatched junction nucleotides: 11. DNA for the CDR3: TGTGCCAGCAGCTCAACCCGGAGGACAGGGGTGAATGAGCAGTTCTTC. Translated, it gives CASSSTRRTGVNEQFF. Drawing the rest from reference TRBV13 and TRBJ2-1, the complete variable domain is AAGVIQSPRHLIKEKRETATLKCYPIPRHDTVYWYQQGPGQDPQFLISFYEKMQSDKGSIPDRFSAQQFSDYHSELNMSSLELGDSALYFCASSSTRRTGVNEQFFGPGTRLTVL.

The CDR3 sequence is CASSVRGNTGELFF. Here the CDR3 DNA reads TGTGCCAGCAGCGTTCGCGGGAACACCGGGGAGCTGTTTTTT. The rearrangement links TRBV9 to TRBJ2-2; D is ambiguous. V dropped 2 bases and J dropped 1 base, with 6 bases sitting between them. This CDR3 region has 14 residues. CDR1 SGDLS and CDR2 YYNGEE come from the germline V gene.

V usage is TRBV5-1 and J usage is TRBJ1-1; D unresolved. The CDR3 length is 13 residues. V lost 2 bases and J 1 base, leaving 6 bases between the germline ends. Germline assignment: CDR1 SGHRS and CDR2 YFSETQ. The CDR3 DNA sequence: TGCGCCAGCAGCTTACGAGGGAACACTGAAGCTTTCTTT. Amino acids: CASSLRGNTEAFF.

This clone was picked up one time. This chain uses TRBV28 with TRBJ1-1; 8 bases agree with TRBD1. The trim removed 2 bases at V and 2 bases at J, leaving 7 bases unmatched. The CDR3 consists of 16 residues. Germline CDR1 reads MDHEN; CDR2 reads SYDVKM. In nucleotides, the CDR3 is TGTGCCAGCAGTTTAGTCGTCACAGGGGGTAACACTGAAGCTTTCTTT. It translates to CASSLVVTGGNTEAFF.

This chain connects TRBV3-1 (or the pseudogene TRBV3-2) to TRBJ1-1; maybe TRBD1 (5 bases). V shed 6 bases and J shed 1 base, with 18 bases lying between them. In germline, CDR1 is LGHDT, CDR2 YNNKEL (reference sequence). The CDR3 sequence is 16 residues long. CDR3 nucleotides: TGTGCCAGCAGTCCAACCACCTCGACAGCGAACACTGAAGCTTTCTTT. It codes for CASSPTTSTANTEAFF.

The chain carries TRBV7-3 and TRBJ2-3; TRBD2 is a possible D gene (6 bases). Trimming shortened V by 2 bases and J by 2 bases, and 8 bases separated the two germline ends. This CDR3 contains 14 residues. CDR1 is SGHTA, CDR2 FQGTGA, per germline. CDR3 residues: CASSLGTYTDTQYF. The CDR3 DNA reads as TGTGCCAGCAGCTTAGGGACTTACACAGATACGCAGTATTTT.

The rearrangement joins TRBV19 to TRBJ2-3; 7 positions agree with TRBD1. Germline lookup yields CDR1 LNHDA and CDR2 SQIVND (reference sequence). The ends lost 3 bases at V and 2 bases at J; junction bases unmatched: 8. The CDR3 spans 16 residues. CDR3: CASSISAGGITDTQYF. The DNA of the CDR3 is TGTGCCAGTAGTATCTCCGCAGGGGGAATCACAGATACGCAGTATTTT.

The chain carries TRBV4-3 and TRBJ1-1, with 9 bases identical to TRBD1. The CDR3 is 17 amino acids. Germline CDR1 is LGHNA and CDR2 is YSLEER. The trim removed 9 bases at V and 1 base at J, leaving 15 bases unmatched. The CDR3 DNA follows: TGCGCCAGTCCGATAGGGGGGACAGGGCCCACGAACACTGAAGCTTTCTTT. Translation: CASPIGGTGPTNTEAFF.

The CDR3, as DNA: TGCGCCAGCAGCTCCGACAGGGGCGGGTGGGGGAACACTGAAGCTTTCTTT. Its protein product is CASSSDRGGWGNTEAFF. The chain couples TRBV5-1 to TRBJ1-1; 8 positions match TRBD1. The CDR3 has 17 amino acids. The J segment lost 1 base and the V segment lost 3 bases, leaving 11 bases of the junction unmatched. Germline CDR1 is SGHRS and CDR2 is YFSETQ.

This chain connects TRBV5-5 to TRBJ1-3; D is ambiguous. V was trimmed by 0 bases and J by 3 bases, leaving 10 bases between them. This CDR3 is 15 amino acids long. The germline V gene has CDR1 SGHKS and CDR2 YYEKEE (reference sequence). The CDR3 loop is CASSLGQFGGNTIYF. In nucleotides, the CDR3 is TGTGCCAGCAGCTTGGGTCAGTTTGGTGGAAACACCATATATTTT.

V gene TRBV5-1 combines with J gene TRBJ2-2, with D perhaps TRBD2 (5 bases). The length of the CDR3 is 15 residues. Trimming stripped 2 bases from V and 6 bases from J, with 14 bases between. The germline gives CDR1 SGHRS, CDR2 YFSETQ. This CDR3 reads CASSFTTNQAGELFF. In nucleotides, the CDR3 is TGCGCCAGCAGCTTTACGACTAATCAGGCCGGGGAGCTGTTTTTT.

The chain has TRBV6-6 and TRBJ1-4; 9 bases match TRBD1. J gave up 4 bases and V 6 bases, and 6 bases lay outside the gene matches. The CDR3 has 15 amino acids. Germline loops: CDR1 MNHNY, CDR2 SVGAGI (reference sequence). The CDR3 region is CASRDSGQGNEKLFF. CDR3 nucleotide sequence: TGTGCCAGCAGAGACTCGGGACAGGGTAATGAAAAACTGTTTTTT.

V is TRBV15 and J is TRBJ2-1, with D maybe TRBD1 (6 bases). The germline V and J ends were trimmed by 2 bases and 15 bases, with 20 bases remaining between them. The CDR3 extends over 14 amino acids. In germline, CDR1 is LNHNV, CDR2 YYDKDF (reference sequence). CDR3 nucleotide sequence: TGTGCCACCAGCAGAACTGAACGCAGGGACACCCGGTTCTTC. Translation gives CATSRTERRDTRFF.

J is TRBJ1-2 and V is TRBV2; D is perhaps TRBD1 (5 bases). CDR3 length: 12 residues. Germline loops: CDR1 SNHLY, CDR2 FYNNEI. The germline V and J ends were trimmed by 6 bases and 8 bases, with 13 bases remaining between them. The CDR3 loop is CASRAGVLGYTF. The CDR3 nucleotides are TGTGCCAGCAGGGCGGGGGTCTTAGGCTACACCTTC. Looking up the rest from reference TRBV2 and TRBJ1-2 gives the full variable domain: EPEVTQTPSHQVTQMGQEVILRCVPISNHLYFYWYRQILGQKVEFLVSFYNNEISEKSEIFDDQFSVERPDGSNFTLKIRSTKLEDSAMYFCASRAGVLGYTFGSGTRLTVV.

This chain links TRBV11-3 with TRBJ2-5; 9 bases line up with TRBD2. From germline, CDR1 is SGHNT and CDR2 YENEEA. J lost 5 bases, V lost 2 bases, and 6 bases had no gene match. The length of the CDR3 is 15 residues. The CDR3 sequence is CASSLFVAGEETQYF. The DNA for the CDR3 is TGTGCCAGCAGCTTATTTGTAGCGGGGGAGGAGACCCAGTACTTC. The variable domain in full, completed from reference TRBV11-3 and TRBJ2-5, reads EAGVVQSPRYKIIEKKQPVAFWCNPISGHNTLYWYLQNLGQGPELLIRYENEEAVDDSQLPKDRFSAERLKGVDSTLKIQPAELGDSAVYLCASSLFVAGEETQYFGPGTRLLVL.

This rearrangement joins TRBV9 to TRBJ2-1; TRBD1 matches at 10 bases. Losses at the gene ends were 6 bases for V and 3 bases for J; bases not matched to a gene: 6. The CDR3 spans 15 residues. Germline CDR1 is SGDLS and CDR2 is YYNGEE. CDR3 amino acids: CASTTTGGFYNEQFF. The CDR3 DNA sequence: TGTGCCAGCACTACGACAGGGGGCTTCTACAATGAGCAGTTCTTC.

This clone was seen once. V and J are TRBV6-5 and TRBJ1-5, with D hard to call. The V gene lost 8 bases and the J gene lost 5 bases, with 13 bases spanning the gap. Germline V lookup: CDR1 MNHEY, CDR2 SVGAGI. The length of the CDR3 is 13 residues. CDR3 protein: CASGRREDQPQHF. The CDR3 nucleotides read TGTGCCAGCGGGAGACGAGAAGATCAGCCCCAGCATTTT.

This chain joins TRBV6-5 and TRBJ1-2; 8 nucleotides agree with TRBD1. The CDR3 covers 12 residues. V lost 7 bases to trimming and J lost 6 bases; unmatched junction nucleotides: 4. Germline values: CDR1 MNHEY, CDR2 SVGAGI. The CDR3 DNA sequence: TGTGCCAGCACCATGACAGGGGATGGCTACACCTTC. The encoded protein is CASTMTGDGYTF.

The chain has TRBV2 and TRBJ1-1; 8 bases agree with TRBD1. The CDR3 totals 14 residues. Germline loops: CDR1 SNHLY, CDR2 FYNNEI. J lost 5 bases, V lost 3 bases, and 5 bases had no gene match. CDR3 DNA: TGTGCCAGCAGTGAGCAGGGGGCCAGGACTGAAGCTTTCTTT. Translation gives CASSEQGARTEAFF. The complete variable domain, with remaining parts taken from reference TRBV2 and TRBJ1-1, reads EPEVTQTPSHQVTQMGQEVILRCVPISNHLYFYWYRQILGQKVEFLVSFYNNEISEKSEIFDDQFSVERPDGSNFTLKIRSTKLEDSAMYFCASSEQGARTEAFFGQGTRLTVV.

The V call is TRBV7-9, the J call TRBJ2-7; 9 bases match TRBD1. V was pared by 3 bases and J by 7 bases, with 10 bases of the junction left unmatched. Per germline, CDR1 SEHNR and CDR2 FQNEAQ (reference sequence). This CDR3 contains 15 residues. CDR3: CASSFSTGGAEEQYF. The CDR3 bases are TGTGCCAGCAGCTTTTCCACAGGGGGCGCGGAAGAGCAGTACTTC.

The chain combines TRBV19 with TRBJ2-1; 10 bases agree with TRBD2. CDR3 length equals 18 residues. Germline V gives CDR1 LNHDA, CDR2 SQIVND (reference sequence). The V gene end was trimmed by 0 bases and the J gene end by 9 bases; junction bases not matched to a gene: 14. DNA of the CDR3: TGTGCCAGTAGTATAGATCGAATTTACCTAGCGGGGGATAGTGAGCAGTTCTTC. Protein product: CASSIDRIYLAGDSEQFF.

This rearrangement joins TRBV6-5 to TRBJ2-7, with D maybe TRBD2 (7 bases). V lost 2 bases and J lost 3, with 14 bases in between. Germline V gene lookup returns CDR1 MNHEY and CDR2 SVGAGI. The CDR3 has 15 amino acids. The CDR3 loop is CASSYQRGGGYEQYF. In DNA, the CDR3 is TGTGCCAGCAGTTACCAGAGGGGGGGAGGCTACGAGCAGTACTTC.

V and J are TRBV13 and TRBJ2-6, with a weak D call TRBD1 (5 bases). V was pared by 5 bases and J by 0 bases, with 8 bases between. There are 15 residues in the CDR3. Germline V gives CDR1 PRHDT, CDR2 FYEKMQ (reference sequence). CDR3 sequence reads: CASSLRVSGANVLTF. CDR3 coding DNA: TGTGCCAGCAGCCTCAGGGTCTCTGGGGCCAACGTCCTGACTTTC.

This clone occurred once. The chain is built from TRBV2 and TRBJ1-5; a possible D gene is TRBD1 (5 bases). Trimming took off 6 bases at V and 4 bases at J, with 22 bases between the two ends. In germline, CDR1 is SNHLY, CDR2 FYNNEI. CDR3 length: 17 amino acids. This chain's CDR3 is CASRGGTDFTRNQPQHF. The CDR3 DNA follows: TGTGCCAGCAGGGGAGGGACCGACTTTACTCGAAATCAGCCCCAGCATTTT.

The chain uses TRBV4-1 and TRBJ1-4; 7 bases line up with TRBD1. The CDR3 length is 15 residues. Germline V gene lookup returns CDR1 MGHRA and CDR2 YSYEKL. J was trimmed by 6 bases and V by 4 bases; bases with no gene match: 8. The CDR3 here is CASSPTGAGDEKLFF. CDR3 DNA sequence: TGCGCCAGCAGCCCAACAGGGGCAGGTGATGAAAAACTGTTTTTT.

This chain uses TRBV6-2 or TRBV6-3 with TRBJ2-7, with 7 positions matching TRBD1. The V and J ends lost 5 bases and 7 bases, in that order; junction bases with no gene match: 17. CDR3 length equals 16 residues. Germline assignment: CDR1 MNHEY and CDR2 SVGEGT. CDR3 amino acids: CASSTTGERTSREQYF. CDR3 in DNA: TGTGCCAGCAGTACTACAGGGGAGCGCACATCTAGGGAGCAGTACTTC.

The CDR3 sequence is CASSPGGGPANTGELFF. In DNA form, the CDR3 reads TGCGCCAGCAGCCCCGGGGGGGGGCCGGCGAACACCGGGGAGCTGTTTTTT. The chain joins TRBV5-1 to TRBJ2-2; TRBD2 agrees at 8 bases. The CDR3 runs to 17 residues. The V gene end was trimmed by 4 bases and the J gene end by 0 bases; junction bases not matched to a gene: 8. CDR1 and CDR2 from the germline V gene are SGHRS and YFSETQ.

The chain carries TRBV9 and TRBJ2-1, with D uncertain. The CDR3 runs to 15 residues. Germline CDR1 and CDR2: SGDLS and YYNGEE. Trimming took off 0 bases at V and 2 bases at J, with 9 bases between the two ends. In DNA, the CDR3 is TGTGCCAGCAGCGTAGATACGGGTACCTACAATGAGCAGTTCTTC. Amino acid sequence: CASSVDTGTYNEQFF.

The chain is built from TRBV5-4 and TRBJ2-2; 7 nucleotides align to TRBD1. The CDR3 extends over 16 amino acids. The germline CDR1 and CDR2 sequences are SGHNT and YYREEE (reference sequence). Trimming removed 1 base from V and 5 bases from J; junction bases left unmatched: 8. The CDR3 is CASSLPNRQGTGELFF. CDR3 nucleotide sequence: TGTGCCAGCAGCTTGCCCAATAGACAGGGAACCGGGGAGCTGTTTTTT.

The chain combines TRBV29-1 with TRBJ2-3; TRBD1 might be the D (6 bases). Germline values: CDR1 SQVTM, CDR2 ANQGSEA. This CDR3 contains 14 residues. Deletions cut 4 bases from V and 1 base from J, with 12 bases between. The CDR3, as DNA: TGCAGCGTTGGACAGGCTGGAGGCACAGATACGCAGTATTTT. It specifies CSVGQAGGTDTQYF.